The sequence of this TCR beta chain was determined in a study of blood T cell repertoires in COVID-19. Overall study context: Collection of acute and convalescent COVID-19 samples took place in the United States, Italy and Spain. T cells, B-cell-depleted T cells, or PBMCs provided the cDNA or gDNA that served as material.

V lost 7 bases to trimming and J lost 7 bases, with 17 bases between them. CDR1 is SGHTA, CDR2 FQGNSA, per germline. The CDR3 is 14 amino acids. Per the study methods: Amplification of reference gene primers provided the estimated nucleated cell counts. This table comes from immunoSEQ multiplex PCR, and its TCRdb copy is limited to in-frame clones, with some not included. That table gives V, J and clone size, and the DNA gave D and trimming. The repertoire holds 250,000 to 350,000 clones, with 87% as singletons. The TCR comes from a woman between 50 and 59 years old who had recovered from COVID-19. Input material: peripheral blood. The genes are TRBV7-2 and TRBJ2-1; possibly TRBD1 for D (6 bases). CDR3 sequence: CASTPGHLVNEQFF. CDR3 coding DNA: TGTGCCAGCACCCCGGGACATTTAGTGAATGAGCAGTTCTTC. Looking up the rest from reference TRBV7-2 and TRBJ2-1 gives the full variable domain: GAGVSQSPSNKVTEKGKDVELRCDPISGHTALYWYRQSLGQGLEFLIYFQGNSAPDKSGLPSDRFSAERTGGSVSTLTIQRTQQEDSAVYLCASTPGHLVNEQFFGPGTRLTVL.